These T cell receptor beta chains were read from a single sample in a study of post-analysis software for immune sequencing data. TCRdb called the PCR reads again in MiXCR, with one record for every CDR3 protein. The sample contains fewer than 900,000 distinct CDR3 sequences, about half of which appear only once. The specimen was blood. The receptors shown here come from a girl aged 5 to 17 with multiple sclerosis. Both conserved end residues are part of each CDR3. A D gene is named only where the DNA matches it firmly. Rows give clone size only sometimes, using once, few, many, or a class for an expanded clone.

D,J,V,size,CDR3,DNA
.,TRBJ2-2,TRBV24-1,few,CATSGPGQGMTGELFF,TGTGCCACCAGTGGGCCCGGTCAGGGGATGACCGGGGAGCTGTTTTTT
TRBD2,TRBJ2-3,TRBV7-2,.,CASSFAGVGDTQYF,TGTGCCAGCAGCTTTGCGGGAGTTGGAGATACGCAGTATTTT
TRBD2,TRBJ2-5,TRBV29-1,.,CSVDQGLAGSETQYF,TGCAGCGTCGACCAGGGACTAGCGGGAAGTGAGACCCAGTACTTC
TRBD2,TRBJ2-1,TRBV28,.,CASSPASGRPPNEQFF,TGTGCCAGCAGTCCGGCTAGCGGGAGGCCCCCAAATGAGCAGTTCTTC
.,TRBJ2-7,TRBV4-1,once,CASSQDFFGAYEQYF,TGCGCCAGCAGCCAAGATTTTTTCGGGGCCTACGAGCAGTACTTC
TRBD2,TRBJ2-2,TRBV11-2,few,CASSLGGLVRSNTGELFF,TGTGCCAGCAGCTTAGGTGGACTAGTCCGCTCGAACACCGGGGAGCTGTTTTTT
.,TRBJ2-1,TRBV7-2,.,CASSLGEGGPLLLSYNEQFF,TGTGCCAGCAGCTTGGGGGAAGGGGGACCCCTTCTTCTCTCCTACAATGAGCAGTTCTTC
TRBD2,TRBJ2-7,TRBV12-3/TRBV12-4,.,CASGGGDEQYF,TGTGCCAGCGGGGGGGGGGACGAGCAGTACTTC
.,TRBJ2-3,TRBV29-1,.,CSVDGDRLGEPATSTDTQYF,TGCAGCGTTGACGGGGACAGACTAGGCGAGCCTGCGACTAGCACAGATACGCAGTATTTT
TRBD1,TRBJ2-7,TRBV29-1,.,CSAYRGYEQYF,TGCAGCGCATACAGGGGTTACGAGCAGTACTTC
.,TRBJ1-2,TRBV12-3/TRBV12-4,.,CASSLRGFRDGYTF,TGTGCCAGCAGTTTAAGGGGATTTAGAGACGGCTACACCTTC
.,TRBJ2-5,TRBV4-3,few,CASSQEFGRERPQYF,TGCGCCAGCAGCCAAGAGTTCGGGCGCGAGAGACCCCAGTACTTC
.,TRBJ1-2,TRBV29-1,.,CSVDRGRNYGYTF,TGCAGCGTTGACCGGGGCAGAAACTATGGCTACACCTTC
TRBD1,TRBJ1-1,TRBV7-3,.,CASRRGTGVDEAFF,TGTGCCAGCAGACGAGGGACAGGGGTGGATGAAGCTTTCTTT
.,TRBJ2-7,TRBV6-5,.,CASKGSVSYEQYF,TGTGCCAGCAAGGGGTCCGTCTCCTACGAGCAGTACTTC
TRBD2,TRBJ2-3,TRBV29-1,.,CSVQSGASGRTDTQYF,TGCAGCGTTCAATCCGGGGCTAGCGGACGCACAGATACGCAGTATTTT
TRBD2,TRBJ2-1,TRBV13,.,CASSVGTSGRYPTPISYNEQFF,TGTGCCAGCAGCGTAGGGACTAGCGGGAGGTACCCAACTCCGATCTCCTACAATGAGCAGTTCTTC
.,TRBJ2-1,TRBV3-1,many,CASSQGLAGNEQFF,TGTGCCAGCAGCCAAGGCCTAGCTGGGAATGAGCAGTTCTTC
.,TRBJ1-5,TRBV24-1,few,CATSLGRSNQPQHF,TGTGCCACCAGCCTCGGCAGGAGCAATCAGCCCCAGCATTTT
.,TRBJ2-1,TRBV12-3/TRBV12-4,.,CASSLGVREQFF,TGTGCCAGCAGTTTGGGGGTACGTGAGCAGTTCTTC
.,TRBJ2-5,TRBV7-9,.,CASSWPEETQYF,TGTGCCAGCAGCTGGCCTGAAGAGACCCAGTACTTC
TRBD2,TRBJ2-1,TRBV30,once,CAWSARRTSGGYNEQFF,TGTGCCTGGAGTGCGCGACGGACTAGCGGAGGGTACAATGAGCAGTTCTTC
TRBD2,TRBJ2-1,TRBV9,.,CASSVAFGGSSYNEQFF,TGTGCCAGCAGCGTAGCTTTTGGCGGGAGCTCCTACAATGAGCAGTTCTTC
.,TRBJ2-1,TRBV4-3,.,CASSQDRGVVNEQFF,TGCGCCAGCAGCCAAGACAGGGGAGTTGTCAATGAGCAGTTCTTC
.,TRBJ2-5,TRBV29-1,.,CSVEDRETGPSGTQYF,TGCAGCGTTGAAGATCGTGAGACGGGACCGAGTGGGACCCAGTACTTC
TRBD2,TRBJ2-1,TRBV5-6,.,CASSRRLAGVNEQFF,TGTGCCAGCAGCCGTCGACTAGCGGGGGTAAATGAGCAGTTCTTC
.,TRBJ2-4,TRBV6-1,few,CASSERWDIQYF,TGTGCCAGCAGTGAACGGTGGGACATTCAGTACTTC
.,TRBJ2-1,TRBV4-3,.,CASSQDWVSGSNEQFF,TGCGCCAGCAGCCAAGATTGGGTTAGCGGATCAAATGAGCAGTTCTTC
TRBD1,TRBJ2-1,TRBV5-1,.,CASSLDRGVSEQFF,TGCGCCAGCAGCTTAGACAGGGGGGTGAGTGAGCAGTTCTTC
.,TRBJ2-4,TRBV2,few,CASSVLNPDMQYF,TGTGCCAGCAGTGTTTTGAACCCCGATATGCAGTACTTC
TRBD2,TRBJ2-3,TRBV20-1,.,CRAVEREVGGADTQYF,TGCAGGGCTGTGGAGCGGGAGGTAGGGGGAGCAGATACGCAGTATTTT
TRBD2,TRBJ2-1,TRBV7-6,.,CASSPETGLAGAYNEQFF,TGTGCCAGCAGCCCAGAGACCGGACTAGCGGGAGCCTACAATGAGCAGTTCTTC
TRBD1,TRBJ2-5,TRBV5-1,.,CASSVHRDRVGETQYF,TGCGCCAGCAGCGTACACCGGGACAGGGTTGGAGAGACCCAGTACTTC
.,TRBJ1-6,TRBV7-2,.,CASSLSWDGKNSPLHF,TGTGCCAGCAGCTTAAGTTGGGACGGGAAGAATTCACCCCTCCACTTT
TRBD2,TRBJ2-7,TRBV5-1,.,CASSLLRGAYEQYF,TGCGCCAGCAGCTTGTTGCGGGGGGCCTACGAGCAGTACTTC
.,TRBJ2-7,TRBV12-3/TRBV12-4,many,CASSLHYEQYF,TGTGCCAGCAGTTTGCATTACGAGCAGTACTTC
.,TRBJ2-1,TRBV12-3/TRBV12-4,few,CASSPTISYNEQFF,TGTGCCAGCAGTCCCACGATCTCCTACAATGAGCAGTTCTTC
.,TRBJ2-7,TRBV18,.,CASSPFSLAEVYEQYF,TGTGCCAGCTCACCTTTCTCCCTGGCGGAAGTCTACGAGCAGTACTTC
.,TRBJ2-7,TRBV6-6,.,CASSSTSFYEQYF,TGTGCCAGCAGTTCCACTAGTTTCTACGAGCAGTACTTC
.,TRBJ2-7,TRBV4-1,.,CASSQDSGLYEQYF,TGCGCCAGCAGCCAAGACTCTGGGTTATACGAGCAGTACTTC